The 20 T cell receptor beta chains reported below all come from one sample, sequenced in a study of blood T cell repertoires in COVID-19. Generated by immunoSEQ multiplex PCR, the TCRdb table keeps only in-frame clones and is missing some. The data show approximately 70,000 clones, 80% to 90% seen once. Sequenced sample: peripheral blood. The receptor set was obtained from a woman between 45 and 65 years old with acute or convalescent COVID-19.

This clone appeared a single time. The rearrangement links TRBV2 to TRBJ1-3; TRBD1 agrees at 7 bases. Per the germline V gene, CDR1 is SNHLY and CDR2 is FYNNEI. V lost 6 bases, J lost 1 base, and 6 bases stayed unmatched. The CDR3 spans 15 residues. The CDR3 spells CASSVETGSGNTIYF. The CDR3 bases are TGTGCCAGCAGCGTCGAGACAGGGTCTGGAAACACCATATATTTT.

The chain joins TRBV18 to TRBJ2-1, with 7 bases lining up with TRBD2. This CDR3 spans 14 amino acids. The trim removed 3 bases at V and 8 bases at J, leaving 7 bases unmatched. In germline, CDR1 is KGHSH, CDR2 LQKENI. The CDR3 here is CASSPPGRGHEQFF. CDR3 sequence (DNA): TGTGCCAGCTCACCCCCTGGGAGGGGCCATGAGCAGTTCTTC.

The chain combines TRBV5-5 with TRBJ1-1, with 7 bases identical to TRBD1. There are 15 residues in the CDR3. Germline CDR1 is SGHKS and CDR2 is YYEKEE (reference sequence). V gave up 4 bases and J gave up 5 bases; unmatched junction bases: 11. Here the CDR3 DNA reads TGTGCCAGCAGCCAACGGACAGGCGCACTGACTGAAGCTTTCTTT. This encodes CASSQRTGALTEAFF. Full variable domain (rest looked up from reference TRBV5-5 and TRBJ1-1): DAGVTQSPTHLIKTRGQQVTLRCSPISGHKSVSWYQQVLGQGPQFIFQYYEKEERGRGNFPDRFSARQFPNYSSELNVNALLLGDSALYLCASSQRTGALTEAFFGQGTRLTVV.

V and J are TRBV11-2 and TRBJ2-7; 10 bases align to TRBD1. The J segment lost 6 bases and the V segment lost 5 bases, leaving 4 bases of the junction unmatched. The CDR3 is 13 residues long. Germline V CDR1 and CDR2: SGHAT, FQNNGV. This CDR3 is CASSQRTGGEQYF. CDR3 coding DNA: TGTGCCAGCAGCCAAAGGACAGGGGGCGAGCAGTACTTC.

This chain uses TRBV5-6 with TRBJ1-2; unclear D gene. The germline V gene has CDR1 SGHDT and CDR2 YYEEEE. CDR3 length equals 13 residues. The V end was cut by 1 base, the J end by 8 bases, with 12 bases between. Here the CDR3 DNA reads TGTGCCAGCAGCTTGTGGCCGTCTGGCGGCTACACCTTC. Translating gives CASSLWPSGGYTF.

The chain links TRBV6-5 to TRBJ1-1, with 9 bases that match TRBD1. V was pared by 5 bases and J by 9 bases, with 10 bases of the junction left unmatched. Per germline, CDR1 MNHEY and CDR2 SVGAGI. This CDR3 comprises 14 residues. The CDR3 nucleotides are TGTGCCAGCAGTCGGGACAGGGTTGGGGGAAAAGCTTTCTTT. It encodes CASSRDRVGGKAFF.

This chain connects TRBV9 to TRBJ2-1; the D gene is possibly TRBD2 (6 bases). Germline loops: CDR1 SGDLS, CDR2 YYNGEE. CDR3 length: 14 residues. The ends were cut back, 0 bases at V and 6 bases at J, with 10 bases in the middle. Here the CDR3 DNA reads TGTGCCAGCAGCGTAGAGGGAGGCCCCAATGAGCAGTTCTTC. It codes for CASSVEGGPNEQFF.

This clone was seen a handful of times. This rearrangement joins TRBV23-1 to TRBJ2-1; 14 bases line up with TRBD2. TRBV23-1 is marked as an open reading frame, function uncertain. The junction had 6 bases not matched to a gene; V was cut back by 3 bases and J by 14 bases. This CDR3 comprises 14 residues. CDR3 amino acids: CASSQTSGGAFEFF. CDR3 bases: TGCGCCAGCAGTCAGACTAGCGGGGGGGCCTTTGAGTTCTTC.

V and J are TRBV19 and TRBJ1-3, with TRBD1 identical over 9 bases. Germline V lookup: CDR1 LNHDA, CDR2 SQIVND (reference sequence). The CDR3 has 15 amino acids. J was trimmed by 4 bases and V by 3 bases; bases with no gene match: 4. The CDR3 region has the DNA TGTGCCAGTAGTATTGGGACAGGGCAGGGAAACACCATATATTTT. Encoded protein: CASSIGTGQGNTIYF.

The genes are TRBV4-1 and TRBJ1-2, with D tentatively TRBD1 (5 bases). From germline, CDR1 is MGHRA and CDR2 YSYEKL. V lost 4 bases to trimming and J lost 9 bases, with 18 bases between them. CDR3 length: 14 residues. The CDR3 is CASSRTERQYRYTF. In DNA form, the CDR3 reads TGCGCCAGCAGCCGAACGGAGCGACAGTACCGCTACACCTTC.

The V and J genes are TRBV12-3 or TRBV12-4 and TRBJ1-1, with a possible D match to TRBD1 (5 bases). This CDR3 region has 11 residues. Trimming cost V 7 bases and J 11 bases, with 14 bases left between them. The CDR3 DNA reads as TGTGCCAGCACCGGGGGTCTGAACGCTTTCTTT. This sequence encodes CASTGGLNAFF.

This rearrangement joins TRBV10-1 to TRBJ2-7; 8 bases match TRBD1. The V gene end was trimmed by 5 bases and the J gene end by 0 bases; junction bases not matched to a gene: 6. The CDR3 spans 15 residues. Germline V gene data show CDR1 as WNHNN and CDR2 as SYGVQD (reference sequence). The CDR3 nucleotides are TGCGCCAGCAGTCCAGGGGGCTCGAGCTCCTACGAGCAGTACTTC. This translates into CASSPGGSSSYEQYF.

The chain is built from TRBV18 and TRBJ1-2, with TRBD1 as a possible D gene (5 bases). CDR3 length: 14 residues. Trimming pared 2 bases from V and 4 bases from J, leaving 11 bases between. The germline V gene has CDR1 KGHSH and CDR2 LQKENI. The CDR3 sequence: CASSPDQGIYGYTF. In nucleotides, the CDR3 is TGTGCCAGCTCACCAGATCAGGGTATCTATGGCTACACCTTC.

The gene calls are TRBV5-6 and TRBJ2-2; weak D call: TRBD1 (5 bases). V lost 4 bases and J 2 bases, leaving 18 bases between the germline ends. The CDR3 loop spans 17 amino acids. Per the germline V gene, CDR1 is SGHDT and CDR2 is YYEEEE. CDR3 nucleotides: TGTGCCAGCAGCATGGGCTTAGGGCAGGGAAACACCGGGGAGCTGTTTTTT. Its protein is CASSMGLGQGNTGELFF. Complete variable domain (other parts from reference TRBV5-6 and TRBJ2-2): DAGVTQSPTHLIKTRGQQVTLRCSPKSGHDTVSWYQQALGQGPQFIFQYYEEEERQRGNFPDRFSGHQFPNYSSELNVNALLLGDSALYLCASSMGLGQGNTGELFFGEGSRLTVL.

This chain links TRBV4-1 with TRBJ1-5; TRBD1 is a possible D gene (5 bases). Germline loops: CDR1 MGHRA, CDR2 YSYEKL. The CDR3 loop spans 15 amino acids. V dropped 1 base and J dropped 9 bases, with 16 bases sitting between them. This chain's CDR3 is CASSQGISGGWPQHF. For the CDR3, the DNA is TGCGCCAGCAGCCAAGGAATATCCGGGGGTTGGCCCCAGCATTTT.

This clone was seen a few times. The rearrangement uses TRBV14 and TRBJ1-1; D is undetermined. V was clipped by 1 base and J by 6 bases, with 15 bases between them. The germline V gene encodes CDR1 SGHDN and CDR2 FVKESK. The CDR3 is made up of 15 amino acids. DNA of the CDR3: TGTGCCAGCAGCCAAGGGGCTGGACTTGCGGCTGAAGCTTTCTTT. Its translation: CASSQGAGLAAEAFF.

V is TRBV30 and J is TRBJ1-3, with D tentatively TRBD1 (5 bases). Trimming removed 4 bases from V and 4 bases from J, with 11 bases in between. The CDR3 consists of 13 residues. Germline assignment: CDR1 GTSNPN and CDR2 SVGIG (reference sequence). The DNA for the CDR3 is TGTGCCTGGACGCGGGACGGAGGAAACACCATATATTTT. Its protein is CAWTRDGGNTIYF. The complete variable domain, with remaining parts taken from reference TRBV30 and TRBJ1-3, reads SQTIHQWPATLVQPVGSPLSLECTVEGTSNPNLYWYRQAAGRGLQLLFYSVGIGQISSEVPQNLSASRPQDRQFILSSKKLLLSDSGFYLCAWTRDGGNTIYFGEGSWLTVV.

The chain recombines TRBV5-8 with TRBJ2-2, with D hard to call. Germline V gene lookup returns CDR1 SGHTS and CDR2 YDEGEE. V was trimmed by 3 bases and J by 4 bases, leaving 19 bases between them. This CDR3 contains 17 residues. CDR3 nucleotides: TGTGCCAGCAGCTATCGAGGCATCCCGACTCGCACCGGGGAGCTGTTTTTT. It encodes CASSYRGIPTRTGELFF.

This rearrangement joins TRBV27 to TRBJ1-6; no firm D call. V was clipped by 4 bases and J by 0 bases, with 10 bases between them. The CDR3 has 16 amino acids. Germline V gene lookup returns CDR1 MNHEY and CDR2 SMNVEV (reference sequence). This chain's CDR3 is CASSYKTTSYNSPLHF. DNA of the CDR3: TGTGCCAGCAGTTACAAGACAACCTCCTATAATTCACCCCTCCACTTT.

The rearrangement uses TRBV12-3 or TRBV12-4 and TRBJ2-7, with no clear D. Trimming took 0 bases from V and 4 from J, leaving 4 bases between them. CDR3 length equals 12 residues. In DNA form, the CDR3 reads TGTGCCAGCAGTTTAGCCCAGTACGAGCAGTACTTC. Amino acid sequence: CASSLAQYEQYF.